Following are 9 T cell receptor beta chains from one sample sequenced in a study of cytomegalovirus exposure and HLA in healthy donors. The PCR used 60 Vbeta and 13 Jbeta primers. The repertoire was sequenced with immunoSEQ multiplex PCR; TCRdb's copy has only in-frame clones and lacks some. The data include about 48,000 clones; the top ten clones carry about 2%. Sequencing was carried out using PBMCs. These receptors were taken from a woman in her forties in good health and CMV-seronegative.

The rearrangement links TRBV4-1 to TRBJ2-3; 9 bases fit TRBD1. This CDR3 comprises 18 residues. Losses at the gene ends were 0 bases for V and 2 bases for J; bases not matched to a gene: 9. Germline V gives CDR1 MGHRA, CDR2 YSYEKL. The CDR3 loop is CASSQDPWGQGYTDTQYF. CDR3 nucleotide sequence: TGCGCCAGCAGCCAAGACCCTTGGGGACAGGGTTACACAGATACGCAGTATTTT.

In the case of this clone: A junction end diverges from the germline sequence, so it may reflect a read error. J is TRBJ2-3 and V is TRBV30; 12 bases fit TRBD2. Germline assignment: CDR1 GTSNPN and CDR2 SVGIG (reference sequence). This CDR3 is 15 amino acids long. In DNA, the CDR3 is TGTGCCGGGAGCCGACTAGCGGGAGAATGGGGTGAGCAGTATTTT. Protein sequence: CAGSRLAGEWGEQYF. The entire variable domain, with the rest obtained from reference TRBV30 and TRBJ2-3, is as follows: SQTIHQWPATLVQPVGSPLSLECTVEGTSNPNLYWYRQAAGRGLQLLFYSVGIGQISSEVPQNLSASRPQDRQFILSSKKLLLSDSGFYLCAGSRLAGEWGEQYFGPGTRLTVL.

The chain has TRBV4-1 and TRBJ2-1, with 13 bases aligning to TRBD2. Per the germline V gene, CDR1 is MGHRA and CDR2 is YSYEKL. The CDR3 sequence is 16 residues long. The trim removed 1 base at V and 3 bases at J, leaving 0 bases unmatched. The CDR3 nucleotides read TGCGCCAGCAGCCAAGGGACTAGCGGGGGCTACAATGAGCAGTTCTTC. Amino acid sequence: CASSQGTSGGYNEQFF.

This rearrangement joins TRBV13 to TRBJ1-2, with D unresolved. Germline V lookup: CDR1 PRHDT, CDR2 FYEKMQ (reference sequence). V shed 1 base and J shed 4 bases, with 19 bases lying between them. The CDR3 covers 17 residues. The CDR3 DNA is TGTGCCAGCAGCTTAGAGGCGGGTCAGCTGCACGGCTATGGCTACACCTTC. Protein product: CASSLEAGQLHGYGYTF.

The J gene is TRBJ1-2, the V gene TRBV27; the match to TRBD1 covers 12 bases. This CDR3 region has 17 residues. Unmatched junction bases numbered 7, after V lost 3 bases and J lost 2 bases. Germline V lookup: CDR1 MNHEY, CDR2 SMNVEV (reference sequence). CDR3 sequence reads: CASSLLGTGGLNYGYTF. The CDR3 DNA reads as TGTGCCAGCAGTTTGCTCGGGACAGGGGGCCTCAACTATGGCTACACCTTC.

The rearrangement links TRBV28 to TRBJ2-6, with TRBD1 identical over 7 bases. The CDR3 extends over 14 amino acids. Germline V CDR1 and CDR2: MDHEN, SYDVKM. Unmatched junction bases numbered 5, after V lost 10 bases and J lost 2 bases. CDR3 protein: CATAQGAGANVLTF. The DNA for the CDR3 is TGTGCCACTGCTCAGGGGGCTGGGGCCAACGTCCTGACTTTC.

The rearrangement uses TRBV27 and TRBJ2-3; D gene ambiguous. CDR3 length: 13 residues. Germline V gene data show CDR1 as MNHEY and CDR2 as SMNVEV (reference sequence). V lost 5 bases, J lost 5 bases, and 11 bases lay in between. The CDR3 here is CASSAVRGDTQYF. CDR3 DNA: TGTGCCAGCAGTGCCGTCCGAGGAGATACGCAGTATTTT.

The CDR3 coding sequence is TGTGCCAGCAGCGTAGCGGGGGGCCCCTACAATGAGCAGTTCTTC. Its translation is CASSVAGGPYNEQFF. The chain combines TRBV9 with TRBJ2-1; TRBD2 might be the D (7 bases). The length of the CDR3 is 15 residues. Deletions cut 0 bases from V and 2 bases from J, with 9 bases between. The germline CDR1 and CDR2 sequences are SGDLS and YYNGEE.

This chain links TRBV10-3 with TRBJ1-2, with a weak D call TRBD1 (5 bases). Germline assignment: CDR1 ENHRY and CDR2 SYGVKD. CDR3 length: 15 residues. The ends were cut back, 10 bases at V and 1 base at J, with 19 bases in the middle. The CDR3 DNA reads as TGTGCCACCGGAGGAGGGGTCGTTTTTAACTATGGCTACACCTTC. Residues: CATGGGVVFNYGYTF.